This T cell receptor beta chain was captured in a study of cytomegalovirus exposure and HLA in healthy donors. Across the whole study: The roughly 120 million unique TCR beta sequences, from about 190 million T cells, were found by an earlier analysis.

13 Jbeta primers and 60 Vbeta primers were used for the PCR. TCRdb's copy holds only in-frame clones and misses some; the assay was immunoSEQ multiplex PCR. The top ten hold less than 1.5% of the sample, which has 150,000 to 200,000 clones, 65% to 85% seen once. The study, taken as a whole, reports: Later on, an analysis found that several of the most significant clusters appeared to be linked to common viral pathogens, which included parvovirus B19. Sequencing depth across donors, presence/absence analyses assumed, was roughly uniform. Association of roughly 17,000 TCR beta sequences with HLA alleles was found at 0.05 false discovery rate in a later analysis.

About this clone itself: Its antigen is not known.

The CDR3 runs to 15 residues. Germline V gene sequence: CDR1 MNHEY, CDR2 SMNVEV (reference sequence). V lost 5 bases and J lost 2, with 16 bases in between. The V gene is TRBV27, the J gene TRBJ2-7; tentatively, D is TRBD2 (5 bases). Sequencing input: PBMCs. The receptor's source is a girl aged 10 to 17 in good health and CMV-seropositive. The CDR3 DNA sequence: TGTGCCAGCAGTCCCCGAGGGTTGGGCACCTACGAGCAGTACTTC. Translating it yields CASSPRGLGTYEQYF.